What follows describes a single T cell receptor beta chain. Its specificity is not known. The assay was immunoSEQ multiplex PCR, and TCRdb's table has in-frame clones only and misses some. The table includes millions of clones, about 94% detected once. The sample belongs to a study of shared clonotypes between healthy human individuals. Turning to the study itself: A couple of women and a few men aged 18 to 49 served as donors. Study-level findings and limits: Naive subsets, compared against memory subsets, generally had larger estimated richness values.

The naive CD8 population came from CD45RO-negative cells selected for CCR7, without terminally differentiated effector memory CD45RA+ cells. This clonotype was obtained from a young man in good health. Source material: naive CD8+ T cells sorted from blood.

CDR3 protein: CASSKRGASYEQYF. CDR3 bases: TGTGCCAGCAGTAAGCGGGGGGCTTCCTACGAGCAGTACTTC. The chain couples TRBV6-1 to TRBJ2-7; TRBD2 matches 9 bases. Germline lookup yields CDR1 MNHNS and CDR2 SASEGT. This CDR3 is built from 14 residues. Unmatched junction bases numbered 3, after V lost 5 bases and J lost 1 base.